This T cell receptor beta chain was identified during a study of T cells expressing NK-cell markers (dated by TCRdb to the early 2020s). About the investigation overall: TCR beta-chain repertoires were profiled in sorted CD3+CD56+NKG2C+, CD3+CD56+NKG2C- and CD3+CD56-NKG2C+ T-cell subsets from several donors. Among the eight sequenced donors, only one was HCMV-seronegative, while the other seven were HCMV-seropositive. The libraries were sequenced on Illumina HiSeq 2000/2500, MiSeq or NextSeq, producing 2 x 150 bp reads. The study sequenced eight donors, all healthy volunteers chosen at random: three men and five women.

For CDR1 and CDR2, the germline V gene lists SGHRS and YFSETQ. The CDR3 measures 13 amino acids from cysteine to phenylalanine. No DNA sequence is on record. Of note for this clonotype: There is no known antigen for this receptor.

HCMV serostatus was determined by detecting HCMV-specific IgG in serum with a commercial ELISA kit. Ficoll density gradient centrifugation was used to isolate peripheral blood mononuclear cells from blood. These reads were obtained on an Illumina HiSeq 2000. The TCR beta cDNA libraries were made using 5'RACE template switching, a step that added both a universal primer site and unique molecular identifiers. Synthesis of cDNA was primed from the TCR beta constant segment and was followed by two consecutive PCR amplification steps. Per the source publication's procedure: MIGEC was used to demultiplex reads and group reads by UMI, and MiTCR was used to assemble and quantify clonotypes. To remove erroneous sequences, TCR cDNA sequences were retained only when supported by two or more reads. The tcR package was used for downstream repertoire analysis, and clonotypes were matched between fractions using CDR3 nucleotide sequence together with V segment. Antigen specificity was annotated against VDJdb with VDJmatch, allowing one amino acid substitution in CDR3. The reads, reprocessed by TCRdb, yield one row per CDR3 protein sequence and no DNA. For this entry, the V and J calls and clone size follow TCRdb and not the study's own pipeline. The table held for this sample gives 550,000 or so distinct CDR3 sequences. The ten top clones hold roughly 3.5% of the sample.

Overall results and qualifications from the work: Whether the expanded NKG2C-expressing T cell clones were specific for HCMV antigens remained unclear. In six donors, the dominant CD3+CD56+NKG2C+ clonotypes ranked among the top 10 CD8+ clonotypes, making up roughly 1.0-8% of CD8+ T cells. Those dominant clonotypes were again the most abundant among CD3+CD56-NKG2C+ cells in several donors, at roughly 28.3-60.1%.

The rearrangement combines TRBV5-1 with TRBJ1-2. What was sequenced was blood T cells: a sorted CD56 or NKG2C T cell subset, CD4+ or CD8+ T cells, or bulk PBMC T cells (not recorded which). This clonotype originated in a man between 18 and 35 years old in good health. Donor details come from another sample of the same person, matched by shared clones. The CDR3 has the sequence CASSLDRDFGYTF.